One and the same sample provided the 26 T cell receptor beta chains below, sequenced in a study of OX40 agonist ivuxolimab in advanced cancers. TCRdb's table, derived via immunoSEQ multiplex PCR, lists solely in-frame clones and lacks some. The sample consists of roughly 90,000 clones, approximately 91% of them appearing once. The source material was CD4+ or CD8+ T cells sorted from blood, sampled in a trial of the OX40 agonist ivuxolimab. Every receptor here comes from an adult with an advanced solid tumor such as melanoma, head and neck, liver or kidney cancer.

The CDR3 here is CASSLGGANYGYTF. The DNA of the CDR3 is TGTGCCAGCTCCCTTGGGGGTGCCAACTATGGCTACACCTTC. J is TRBJ1-2 and V is TRBV6-5; weak D call: TRBD1 (5 bases). Germline V lookup: CDR1 MNHEY, CDR2 SVGAGI. V lost 8 bases and J lost 2, with 15 bases in between. CDR3 length: 14 amino acids.

The chain links TRBV30 to TRBJ2-2, with 8 bases lining up with TRBD1. The germline V gene has CDR1 GTSNPN and CDR2 SVGIG (reference sequence). The CDR3 extends over 14 amino acids. Losses at the gene ends were 5 bases for V and 3 bases for J; bases not matched to a gene: 5. CDR3 bases: TGTGCCTGGCGGCCGGGACAGGACACCGGGGAGCTGTTTTTT. It specifies CAWRPGQDTGELFF.

The genes are TRBV5-1 and TRBJ1-1; D perhaps matches TRBD1 (5 bases). Between the trimmed V and J ends, which lost 0 bases and 6 bases, there was a span of 15 bases. Germline CDR1 and CDR2: SGHRS and YFSETQ. This CDR3 has 15 amino acids. CDR3 in DNA: TGCGCCAGCAGCTTGGCCCTGGGGGACGGGGCTGAAGCTTTCTTT. It encodes CASSLALGDGAEAFF.

In DNA form, the CDR3 reads TGTGCCAGCTCCCTCATCGAGGTGGGGGGCCAGCCCCAGCATTTT. Protein sequence: CASSLIEVGGQPQHF. The V call is TRBV28, the J call TRBJ1-5; a possible D gene is TRBD1 (6 bases). The CDR3 covers 15 residues. Trimming shortened V by 8 bases and J by 7 bases, and 21 bases separated the two germline ends. Per the germline V gene, CDR1 is MDHEN and CDR2 is SYDVKM.

The CDR3 DNA follows: TGTGCCAGCAGTATCGGGACAGGGAACTATGGCTACACCTTC. The encoded protein is CASSIGTGNYGYTF. The V and J genes are TRBV6-4 and TRBJ1-2; TRBD1 matches 9 bases. V gave up 5 bases and J gave up 2 bases; unmatched junction bases: 3. The germline CDR1 and CDR2 sequences are MRHNA and SNTAGT. CDR3 length: 14 amino acids.

The chain combines TRBV11-1 with TRBJ1-4; 7 bases are a match to TRBD1. The germline gives CDR1 SGHAT, CDR2 FQDESV (reference sequence). Trimming took 1 base from V and 7 from J; bases not matched to a gene: 9. The CDR3 runs to 16 residues. CDR3: CASSLGAGTVAEKLFF. CDR3 nucleotide sequence: TGTGCCAGCAGCTTAGGGGCCGGGACAGTCGCTGAAAAACTGTTTTTT.

The chain uses TRBV28 and TRBJ2-5; TRBD1 matches at 7 bases. With V trimmed by 4 bases and J by 1 base, 6 bases remained unmatched. Looked up from germline, CDR1 is MDHEN and CDR2 is SYDVKM. CDR3 size: 15 residues. Here the CDR3 reads CASSSTGVGQETQYF. The CDR3 nucleotides read TGTGCCAGCAGTTCCACAGGGGTTGGCCAAGAGACCCAGTACTTC.

This chain links TRBV18 with TRBJ2-7, with D tentatively TRBD1 (6 bases). Germline CDR1 reads KGHSH; CDR2 reads LQKENI. This CDR3 has 15 amino acids. Trimming removed 3 bases from V and 3 bases from J, with 15 bases in between. The CDR3 reads CASSPRDTTGYEQYF. DNA of the CDR3: TGTGCCAGCTCACCCCGGGACACCACGGGCTACGAGCAGTACTTC.

Notes on this clone: The same CDR3 can be traced to other DNA sequences in this sample. The chain recombines TRBV7-2 with TRBJ2-1; 12 nucleotides align to TRBD2. This CDR3 contains 16 residues. Germline loops: CDR1 SGHTA, CDR2 FQGNSA. J was trimmed by 4 bases and V by 2 bases; bases with no gene match: 3. The CDR3 is CASSLTSGRPYNEQFF. The CDR3 DNA sequence: TGTGCCAGCAGCTTAACTAGCGGGAGGCCTTACAATGAGCAGTTCTTC.

The chain uses TRBV5-5 and TRBJ1-6; D is undetermined. The CDR3 runs to 14 residues. V shed 4 bases and J shed 8 bases, with 13 bases lying between them. Germline V gene lookup returns CDR1 SGHKS and CDR2 YYEKEE (reference sequence). The CDR3 DNA follows: TGTGCCAGCAGCCCGCTGGATTTCGATTCACCCCTCCACTTT. Its protein is CASSPLDFDSPLHF.

V is TRBV28 and J is TRBJ1-2; a possible D gene is TRBD1 (5 bases). Germline-derived CDR1 and CDR2 are MDHEN and SYDVKM. Trimming took off 3 bases at V and 0 bases at J, with 8 bases between the two ends. CDR3 length: 14 residues. This CDR3 is CASSFPGPNYGYTF. CDR3 DNA sequence: TGTGCCAGCAGTTTCCCGGGACCTAACTATGGCTACACCTTC.

V is TRBV7-6 and J is TRBJ2-7; D remains unclear. Germline-derived CDR1 and CDR2 are SGHVS and FNYEAQ. This CDR3 contains 13 residues. The V and J ends lost 2 bases and 3 bases respectively, with 8 bases between them. CDR3 protein: CASSLQDRYEQYF. The CDR3 nucleotides are TGTGCCAGCAGCTTACAGGACCGCTACGAGCAGTACTTC.

The chain joins TRBV2 to TRBJ2-5; no reliable D call. Germline V lookup: CDR1 SNHLY, CDR2 FYNNEI. This CDR3 spans 11 amino acids. V dropped 6 bases and J dropped 5 bases, with 7 bases sitting between them. CDR3 residues: CASRYGETQYF. The CDR3 DNA sequence: TGTGCCAGCAGGTACGGGGAGACCCAGTACTTC.

This clone appeared a few times. V and J are TRBV10-3 and TRBJ1-5; no firm D call. Trimming removed 10 bases at V and 6 bases at J, with 16 bases between. This CDR3 spans 13 amino acids. Germline assignment: CDR1 ENHRY and CDR2 SYGVKD. The CDR3 nucleotides read TGTGCCACCCAGGACGGAAGAGGTCAGCCCCAGCATTTT. This codes for CATQDGRGQPQHF.

The J gene is TRBJ2-5, the V gene TRBV30; D gene unclear. Germline V CDR1 and CDR2: GTSNPN, SVGIG (reference sequence). This CDR3 comprises 13 residues. V lost 2 bases and J 5 bases, leaving 12 bases between the germline ends. The CDR3 sequence: CAWSRGLVETQYF. The DNA for the CDR3 is TGTGCCTGGAGTAGAGGTCTAGTTGAGACCCAGTACTTC.

V is TRBV2 and J is TRBJ2-7, with 8 bases matching TRBD1. This CDR3 contains 14 residues. Germline V gene sequence: CDR1 SNHLY, CDR2 FYNNEI. V dropped 6 bases and J dropped 6; count of bases not matched to a gene: 10. This CDR3 reads CASSRTGQPAEQYF. The CDR3 bases are TGTGCCAGCAGCCGGACAGGGCAGCCTGCCGAGCAGTACTTC.

The chain joins TRBV7-2 to TRBJ1-3, with D possibly TRBD1 on 6 matching bases. CDR1 SGHTA and CDR2 FQGNSA come from the germline V gene. V was shortened by 1 base and J by 0 bases, with 10 bases between the two germline ends. The CDR3 is 16 amino acids. The CDR3 DNA follows: TGTGCCAGCAGCTTAGGACAGGCGAGCTCTGGAAACACCATATATTTT. Translated: CASSLGQASSGNTIYF.

This rearrangement joins TRBV10-1 to TRBJ2-7; 7 bases agree with TRBD2. The CDR3 has 12 amino acids. V lost 6 bases, J lost 11 bases, and 10 bases stayed unmatched. Germline CDR1 is WNHNN and CDR2 is SYGVQD (reference sequence). CDR3 nucleotides: TGCGCCAGCAGCGGGGGGACGGATATAAAGTACTTC. It specifies CASSGGTDIKYF.

The genes are TRBV10-3 and TRBJ1-3; 12 nucleotides match TRBD1. CDR3 length: 16 residues. Losses at the gene ends were 10 bases for V and 4 bases for J; bases not matched to a gene: 11. Germline assignment: CDR1 ENHRY and CDR2 SYGVKD. CDR3 residues: CATKTGTGGFGNTIYF. Written as DNA, the CDR3 is TGTGCCACCAAGACCGGGACAGGGGGCTTCGGAAACACCATATATTTT.

This clone was detected only once. This rearrangement joins TRBV30 to TRBJ1-2; D is ambiguous. CDR3 length: 12 amino acids. Germline V gives CDR1 GTSNPN, CDR2 SVGIG (reference sequence). Trimming took 5 bases from V and 1 from J, leaving 8 bases between them. The CDR3 reads CAWEGLNYGYTF. The CDR3, as DNA: TGTGCCTGGGAGGGTCTTAACTATGGCTACACCTTC. Combining the CDR3 with reference TRBV30 and TRBJ1-2 gives the whole variable domain SQTIHQWPATLVQPVGSPLSLECTVEGTSNPNLYWYRQAAGRGLQLLFYSVGIGQISSEVPQNLSASRPQDRQFILSSKKLLLSDSGFYLCAWEGLNYGYTFGSGTRLTVV.

V usage is TRBV18 and J usage is TRBJ1-1; no reliable D call. CDR1 and CDR2 from the germline V gene are KGHSH and LQKENI. The V end was cut by 6 bases, the J end by 3 bases, with 14 bases between. This CDR3 region has 14 residues. This CDR3 is CASSFGLRDTEAFF. The CDR3 nucleotides are TGTGCCAGCTCCTTCGGGTTAAGGGACACTGAAGCTTTCTTT.

The V gene is TRBV9, the J gene TRBJ1-5; D possibly corresponds to TRBD1 (5 bases). Looked up from germline, CDR1 is SGDLS and CDR2 is YYNGEE. The CDR3 runs 15 residues. V lost 2 bases and J lost 3, with 12 bases in between. CDR3 sequence (DNA): TGTGCCAGCAGCGTCGGGGGAATCGACAATCAGCCCCAGCATTTT. It codes for CASSVGGIDNQPQHF.

The CDR3 reads CASSLTAVWGSGYTF. The CDR3 nucleotides are TGTGCCAGCAGCTTAACGGCAGTGTGGGGGAGTGGCTACACCTTC. The V and J genes are TRBV7-2 and TRBJ1-2; D perhaps matches TRBD1 (5 bases). Germline V gene sequence: CDR1 SGHTA, CDR2 FQGNSA. V shed 2 bases and J shed 7 bases, with 17 bases lying between them. This CDR3 comprises 15 residues.

The chain uses TRBV5-1 and TRBJ2-7, with D maybe TRBD1 (6 bases). Trimming pared 1 base from V and 4 bases from J, leaving 15 bases between. CDR1 is SGHRS, CDR2 YFSETQ, per germline. This CDR3 has 15 amino acids. The DNA for the CDR3 is TGCGCCAGCAGCTTGTTTCTACAGGGCGGGTACGAGCAGTACTTC. This sequence encodes CASSLFLQGGYEQYF.

The rearrangement links TRBV9 to TRBJ2-3; D tentatively fits TRBD1 or TRBD2 (5 bases each). Germline lookup yields CDR1 SGDLS and CDR2 YYNGEE. The CDR3 has 15 residues. V shed 2 bases and J shed 0 bases, with 10 bases lying between them. The CDR3 spells CASSVGVVSTDTQYF. The CDR3 DNA sequence: TGTGCCAGCAGCGTGGGGGTAGTTAGCACAGATACGCAGTATTTT.

CDR3 amino acids: CASSGLFRTDTQYF. CDR3 DNA: TGTGCCAGCAGCGGGCTATTTAGAACGGATACGCAGTATTTT. The V gene is TRBV9, the J gene TRBJ2-3; no definite D call. Germline CDR1 is SGDLS and CDR2 is YYNGEE. The CDR3 runs to 14 residues. The V end was cut by 3 bases, the J end by 6 bases, with 14 bases between. Full variable domain (rest looked up from reference TRBV9 and TRBJ2-3): DSGVTQTPKHLITATGQRVTLRCSPRSGDLSVYWYQQSLDQGLQFLIQYYNGEERAKGNILERFSAQQFPDLHSELNLSSLELGDSALYFCASSGLFRTDTQYFGPGTRLTVL.